This T cell receptor beta chain comes out of a study of tumor-infiltrating lymphocytes in primary liver carcinoma (dated 2017 in TCRdb). For context, the study as a whole: Hepatocellular carcinoma (four) or combined HCC and intrahepatic cholangiocarcinoma (one) was present in the five patients, who were three men and two women aged 30 to 69 years. The tumors of the five patients were staged as T1-T3 N0M0, with maximum diameters ranging from about 4.2 to 10 cm. Samples yielded roughly 3.65 to 7.5 million productive TCRbeta reads; read depth did not differ significantly between tissue types. The study combined TCRbeta repertoire sequencing, expression microarrays and whole-exome sequencing across five regions of each liver tumor, with adjacent normal tissue and blood. TCRbeta repertoire sequencing covered roughly 35 specimens from 5 patients: roughly 25 tumor regions, 5 adjacent noncancerous liver tissues and 5 peripheral blood samples. To link TCRbeta repertoire diversity to the local molecular phenotype, the 20 to 25 tumor region samples were profiled with Agilent mRNA microarrays. Repertoires from technical replicates were highly reproducible, with mean shared-clone rates approximately 0.88 and correlation coefficients above 0.98. Here is what the overall study found, with its caveats: Because the samples were bulk and unsorted, CD4+ and CD8+ T cell repertoires could not be compared. The study included only four to six patients, and the authors note findings should be validated in a larger study. Because only the TCR beta chain was sequenced and unpaired alpha chains were not captured, true repertoire diversity is likely underestimated. Just about 7-25% of top clones turned up in all five regions of a tumor, which suggests spatial heterogeneity among tumor-infiltrating T cells. A significantly larger repertoire fraction was made up by the top 250 clones in tumors than in blood (p = 0.039). Repertoire overlap was higher between tumor regions (mean about 36%) than tumor-adjacent (around 17%) or tumor-blood (approximately 14%) pairs, consistent with antigen-driven expansion.

TCRbeta-specific cDNA was reverse-transcribed from approximately 0.5 ug total RNA using a constant-region primer and ProtoScript II reverse transcriptase. TCRbeta libraries were built with three nested multiplex PCR rounds, a slightly modified ARM-PCR procedure. Multiplex TRBV1-TRBV30 forward primers and a Cbeta reverse primer were used in the first two PCR rounds, each of which was run for around 10 cycles. A final 25-cycle PCR with Deep VentR polymerase added sample barcodes and Illumina adapters. Before sequencing, amplicons between 200 and 500 bp were purified from gel using a QIAquick gel extraction kit. An Illumina HiSeq 2500 was used to sequence the TCRbeta amplicons, generating 250-bp paired-end reads. Per the authors' processing: To recover full CDR3 sequences, reads were quality-trimmed using Trimmomatic v0.33 and paired reads were then merged using FLASH v1.2.11. V, D and J germline segments were assigned to the rearranged TCRbeta sequences by MiGEC v1.2.1b. Clonotype statistics and Shannon-Wiener diversity indices were computed with VDJtools v1.0.0. Except for diversity analysis, only each sample's 250 most abundant clonotypes were used in subsequent analyses to reduce sampling bias. Using fastp at Q25 and MiXCR, TCRdb reprocessed the public reads and kept productive beta chains. Every distinct CDR3 protein forms one entry, paired with its most common genes and DNA. These V and J calls originate from TCRdb's pipeline instead of the authors' own analysis. This sample gives roughly 50,000 distinct CDR3 sequences in total; about three quarters of them show up just once. The ten largest clones take up roughly 24% of the sample.

A remark on this clonotype: It has no known antigen specificity. One end of the junction does not line up with germline, which may come from a read error.

Total RNA and DNA were co-extracted from around 20-30 mg of bulk tissue with the AllPrep DNA/RNA mini kit, without cell sorting. Between late 2015 and March 2016, about five patients in China with histopathologically diagnosed primary liver carcinoma had their tumors surgically resected. Patients had chronic HBV infection and were treatment-naive at sampling. Five spatially separated regions were sampled from each tumor: the superior, inferior, left-lateral and right-lateral poles, plus the tumor centre. According to histology, viable tumor cells made up more than 90% of every tumor sample. Each fresh piece of tumor and adjacent tissue was cut in two, with one half stored in RNAlater at -80 degrees C and the other half sent for histology. CDR1 and CDR2 are read off the germline V gene as SGHAT and FQNNGV. From its cysteine to its phenylalanine, the CDR3 spans 15 amino acids. The read is trimmed to its CDR3 DNA, 45 bases read in frame from base 1.

The sample taken for sequencing was liver tumor tissue from sampling region 2. The intended sense of this specimen's cell subset or site label: tumor region T2, inferior pole. The source of this sequence is a man between 40 and 49 years old with primary liver carcinoma and hepatitis B virus infection. The rearrangement joined TRBV11-2 to TRBJ2-7; TRBD2 agrees with 7 junctional bases. Read as DNA, the sequence is TGTGCTAGCAGCTCAGCCCGGGGGAGGGATATCGAGCAGTACTTC. Its translation is CASSSARGRDIEQYF.